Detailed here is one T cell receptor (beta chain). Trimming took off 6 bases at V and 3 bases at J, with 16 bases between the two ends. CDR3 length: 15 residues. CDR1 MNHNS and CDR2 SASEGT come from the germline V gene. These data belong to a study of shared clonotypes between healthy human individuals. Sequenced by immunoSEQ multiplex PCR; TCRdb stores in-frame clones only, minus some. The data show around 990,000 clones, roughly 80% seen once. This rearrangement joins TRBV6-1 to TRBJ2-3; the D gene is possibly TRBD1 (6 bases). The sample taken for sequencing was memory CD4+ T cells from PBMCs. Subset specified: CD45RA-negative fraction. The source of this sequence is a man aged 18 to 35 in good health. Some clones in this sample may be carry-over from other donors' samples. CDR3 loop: CASRTGTLTTDTQYF. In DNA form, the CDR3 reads TGTGCCAGCAGGACCGGGACACTCACGACAGATACGCAGTATTTT.